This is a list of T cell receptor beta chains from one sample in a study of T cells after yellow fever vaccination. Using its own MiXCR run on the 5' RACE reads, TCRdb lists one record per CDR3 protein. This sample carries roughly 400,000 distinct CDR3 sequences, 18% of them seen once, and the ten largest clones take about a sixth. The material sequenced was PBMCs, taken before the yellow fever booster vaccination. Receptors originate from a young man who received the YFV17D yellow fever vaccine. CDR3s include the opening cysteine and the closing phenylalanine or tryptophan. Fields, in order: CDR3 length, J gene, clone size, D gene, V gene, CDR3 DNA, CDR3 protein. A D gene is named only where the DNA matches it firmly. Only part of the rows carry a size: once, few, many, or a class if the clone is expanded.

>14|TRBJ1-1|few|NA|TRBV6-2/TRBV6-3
TGTGCCAGCAACAGCCCAACAGCGAACACTGAAGCTTTCTTT
CASNSPTANTEAFF
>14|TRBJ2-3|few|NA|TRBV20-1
TGCAGTGCTAGAGAGGGGGCGGTCGTAGATACGCAGTATTTT
CSAREGAVVDTQYF
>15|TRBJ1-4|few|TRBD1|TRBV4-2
TGTGCCAGCAGCCAGGGGACAGGGGGAGTTGAAAAACTGTTTTTT
CASSQGTGGVEKLFF
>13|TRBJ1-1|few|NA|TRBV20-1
TGCAGTGCTAGAGACCCTGCAGGGAGTGAAGCTTTCTTT
CSARDPAGSEAFF
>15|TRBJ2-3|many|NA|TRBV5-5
TGTGCCAGCAGCTCACAGGGGACTCGGAGAGATACGCAGTATTTT
CASSSQGTRRDTQYF
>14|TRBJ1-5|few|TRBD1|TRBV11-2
TGTGCCAGCAGCTTTTTACAGGGGAATCAGCCCCAGCATTTT
CASSFLQGNQPQHF
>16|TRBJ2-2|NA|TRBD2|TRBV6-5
TGTGCCAGCAGAAACCTTGGACTAGCGGGGCCCGGGGAGCTGTTTTTT
CASRNLGLAGPGELFF
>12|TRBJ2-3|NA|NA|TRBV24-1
TGTGCCACCAGTGATCCTAGAGATACGCAGTATTTT
CATSDPRDTQYF
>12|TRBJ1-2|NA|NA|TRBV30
TGTGCCTGGTTCAGGGCTAACTATGGCTACACCTTC
CAWFRANYGYTF
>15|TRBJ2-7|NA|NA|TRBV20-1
TGCAGTGCTAGTCAACAGCGTTCGAGCTCCTACGAGCAGTACTTC
CSASQQRSSSYEQYF